Sequencing of this TCR beta chain was carried out in a study of blood T cells in healthy people across ages. The germline V gene has CDR1 SGHRS and CDR2 YFSETQ. The length of the CDR3 is 14 residues. PCR was performed a second time for 7 to 11 cycles using a sample-barcoded 5' primer and a J-beta primer mix. TCRdb redid the calling of the 5' RACE reads with MiXCR, one entry per CDR3 protein. The sample carries approximately 2,000,000 distinct CDR3 sequences, 30% to 40% recorded once. The genes are TRBV5-1 and TRBJ2-4; D is possibly TRBD1 (7 bases). The tail of the sequence fits TRBJ2-7 better, so the J call may be wrong. The sample comprised blood. The sequence was collected from a human donor in good health. The chain's CDR3 is CASSPGDSAYEQYF. The CDR3 nucleotides are TGCGCCAGCAGCCCGGGGGACAGCGCCTACGAGCAGTACTTC.